This T cell receptor (beta chain) is drawn from a study of blood T cells in healthy people across ages. No fewer than 6 million PBMCs went into each sample. In its sample, this clonotype was seen a few times. Combining a sample-barcoded 5' primer with a J-beta primer mix, a second PCR ran for about 7 to 12 cycles. TCRdb re-called the 5' RACE reads through MiXCR, storing one row per CDR3 protein. The top ten clones hold under 4.5% of a sample with around 820,000 distinct CDR3 sequences, around 25% of them seen once. This sample also appeared in a second study, on T cells of mothers and their children.

This sequence originates from a boy between 10 and 17 years old in good health. Sequencing was carried out using blood.

The DNA for the CDR3 is TGTGCCAGCAGTTCAAGACTTGGGACAGGGGGCATTGAAAAACTGTTTTTT. The encoded protein is CASSSRLGTGGIEKLFF. The rearrangement links TRBV28 to TRBJ1-4; 12 bases are shared with TRBD1. The V segment lost 4 bases and the J segment 7 bases; nucleotides outside the gene matches: 10. The germline V gene has CDR1 MDHEN and CDR2 SYDVKM. This CDR3 is 17 amino acids long.